This passage covers 26 T cell receptor beta chains from one sample sequenced in a study of blood T cell repertoires in COVID-19. Data came from immunoSEQ multiplex PCR; TCRdb stores just in-frame clones and leaves some out. The data show 300,000 or so clones, about 90% seen once. The sequenced sample was peripheral blood. The receptors originated from a man aged 18 to 29 who had recovered from COVID-19.

The CDR3 nucleotides are TGTGCCAGCAGCTTGTCGGAGACCCAGTACTTC. Translating gives CASSLSETQYF. The chain recombines TRBV5-4 with TRBJ2-5; D is unclear. The V and J ends lost 1 base and 5 bases respectively, with 3 bases between them. Germline CDR1 is SGHNT and CDR2 is YYREEE (reference sequence). CDR3 size: 11 residues.

The CDR3 bases are TGTGCCAGCAGCGTGGACAGTCAAAATTCACCCCTCCACTTT. It yields the protein CASSVDSQNSPLHF. J is TRBJ1-6 and V is TRBV9, with D possibly being TRBD1 (6 bases). This CDR3 has 14 amino acids. With 2 bases removed from V and 7 bases from J, the gap between germline ends came to 10 bases. Germline values: CDR1 SGDLS, CDR2 YYNGEE.

The CDR3 here is CASSVGGREQFF. As DNA, the CDR3 is TGTGCCAGCAGCGTAGGGGGCCGGGAGCAGTTCTTC. The chain carries TRBV9 and TRBJ2-1, with D possibly TRBD1 on 5 matching bases. V was trimmed by 0 bases and J by 10 bases, leaving 8 bases between them. Germline CDR1 SGDLS, CDR2 YYNGEE. The length of the CDR3 is 12 residues.

The chain couples TRBV20-1 to TRBJ2-1, with 7 bases lining up with TRBD1. In germline, CDR1 is DFQATT, CDR2 SNEGSKA (reference sequence). This CDR3 is 11 amino acids long. V lost 6 bases to trimming and J lost 11 bases; unmatched junction nucleotides: 7. CDR3 sequence (DNA): TGCAGTGCCGACAGGGTAAACCAGCAGTTCTTC. Amino acids: CSADRVNQQFF.

This chain connects TRBV10-2 to TRBJ2-5; D is ambiguous. This CDR3 contains 12 residues. The V gene's germline CDR1 is WSHSY and CDR2 SAAADI. V gave up 5 bases and J gave up 4 bases, with 8 bases separating them. CDR3 sequence: CASSQVRETQYF. The CDR3 DNA reads as TGCGCCAGCAGTCAAGTGAGAGAGACCCAGTACTTC.

The CDR3 DNA sequence: TGTGCCAGCAGCCCCGTGAGGTCGGAGTCCTACGAGCAGTACTTC. Protein product: CASSPVRSESYEQYF. V usage is TRBV7-9 and J usage is TRBJ2-7; no definite D call. The germline V gene encodes CDR1 SEHNR and CDR2 FQNEAQ (reference sequence). Trimming removed 5 bases from V and 1 base from J, with 15 bases in between. CDR3 length: 15 residues.

This chain joins TRBV5-5 and TRBJ1-2; 9 bases fit TRBD1. J gave up 5 bases and V 6 bases, and 11 bases lay outside the gene matches. The CDR3 sequence is 15 residues long. Germline CDR1 and CDR2: SGHKS and YYEKEE (reference sequence). CDR3 protein: CASIRSGDREYGYTF. DNA of the CDR3: TGTGCCAGCATCCGGTCTGGGGACAGGGAATATGGCTACACCTTC.

The rearrangement uses TRBV30 and TRBJ2-1; 7 positions agree with TRBD2. Trimming removed 5 bases from V and 10 bases from J; junction bases left unmatched: 8. The CDR3 sequence is 12 residues long. Germline loops: CDR1 GTSNPN, CDR2 SVGIG (reference sequence). The CDR3, as DNA: TGTGCCTGGGGGTTAGCGGGTGGGGAGCAGTTCTTC. It specifies CAWGLAGGEQFF.

The CDR3 protein is CASSFTFRDRGMNEQFF. The CDR3 nucleotides read TGTGCCAGCAGCTTTACCTTCCGGGACAGGGGAATGAATGAGCAGTTCTTC. The chain couples TRBV11-2 to TRBJ2-1; 10 positions match TRBD1. This CDR3 contains 17 residues. Germline CDR1 reads SGHAT; CDR2 reads FQNNGV. The V and J ends lost 3 bases and 7 bases, in that order; junction bases with no gene match: 12.

The chain links TRBV5-5 to TRBJ1-2; D is perhaps TRBD1 (5 bases). Germline CDR1 is SGHKS and CDR2 is YYEKEE (reference sequence). V shed 4 bases and J shed 0 bases, with 10 bases lying between them. This CDR3 is 14 amino acids long. The CDR3: CASSPGLTNYGYTF. Here the CDR3 DNA reads TGTGCCAGCAGCCCGGGACTGACTAACTATGGCTACACCTTC.

The CDR3 loop is CASSEAWAAYEQYF. The CDR3 DNA reads TGTGCCAGCAGTGAAGCTTGGGCAGCCTACGAGCAGTACTTC. The chain joins TRBV6-1 to TRBJ2-7, with D hard to call. The CDR3 extends over 14 amino acids. Deletions cut 0 bases from V and 2 bases from J, with 8 bases between. The germline V gene has CDR1 MNHNS and CDR2 SASEGT.

Comment on this clone: Different DNA sequences within this sample yield the same CDR3. The rearrangement links TRBV18 to TRBJ1-1; D gene ambiguous. Germline V CDR1 and CDR2: KGHSH, LQKENI. Deletions cut 2 bases from V and 5 bases from J, with 6 bases between. There are 12 residues in the CDR3. CDR3 DNA: TGTGCCAGCTCACCAAGAGAAACTGAAGCTTTCTTT. Protein: CASSPRETEAFF.

The V and J genes are TRBV25-1 and TRBJ2-5; 7 nucleotides agree with TRBD2. With 9 bases clipped from V and 3 bases from J, the junction kept 10 bases outside the gene matches. Germline V gene sequence: CDR1 MGHDK, CDR2 SYGVNS. This CDR3 comprises 14 residues. Here the CDR3 reads CARASGRGEETQYF. CDR3 bases: TGTGCCAGAGCCTCGGGGAGGGGAGAAGAGACCCAGTACTTC.

The rearrangement joins TRBV5-4 to TRBJ2-1, with 14 bases fitting TRBD2. The V gene end was trimmed by 3 bases and the J gene end by 4 bases; junction bases not matched to a gene: 9. This CDR3 comprises 18 residues. Germline V lookup: CDR1 SGHNT, CDR2 YYREEE (reference sequence). This chain's CDR3 is CASSSETSGRARYNEQFF. Here the CDR3 DNA reads TGTGCCAGCAGCTCCGAGACTAGCGGGAGGGCTAGGTACAATGAGCAGTTCTTC.

The J gene is TRBJ2-7, the V gene TRBV19; 10 bases match TRBD1. Looked up from germline, CDR1 is LNHDA and CDR2 is SQIVND (reference sequence). The CDR3 has 16 amino acids. Trimming cost V 3 bases and J 0 bases; bases outside gene matches: 5. CDR3 loop: CASSIPDRGHSYEQYF. The CDR3 nucleotides are TGTGCCAGTAGTATCCCCGACAGGGGGCACTCCTACGAGCAGTACTTC.

The chain carries TRBV5-1 and TRBJ2-3; the D is unclear. V was cut by 0 bases and J by 0 bases, with 11 bases left in between. Per the germline V gene, CDR1 is SGHRS and CDR2 is YFSETQ. The CDR3 is 16 residues long. DNA for the CDR3: TGCGCCAGCAGCTTGGATTCGTATCTTAGCACAGATACGCAGTATTTT. This gives the protein CASSLDSYLSTDTQYF.

This clone was detected a few times. This chain connects TRBV7-9 to TRBJ2-1; tentative D call: TRBD2 (6 bases). The CDR3 is 13 residues long. Germline V gene sequence: CDR1 SEHNR, CDR2 FQNEAQ (reference sequence). Trimming pared 6 bases from V and 6 bases from J, leaving 12 bases between. In DNA, the CDR3 is TGTGCCAGCAGGTCGGGACTCTTCAATGAGCAGTTCTTC. Amino acids: CASRSGLFNEQFF.

The rearrangement joins TRBV4-1 to TRBJ2-3; D unresolved. Trimming took 6 bases from V and 2 from J, leaving 3 bases between them. There are 11 residues in the CDR3. CDR1 is MGHRA and CDR2 is YSYEKL in the germline V gene. In DNA form, the CDR3 reads TGCGCCAGCAGTCACACAGATACGCAGTATTTT. Translated, it gives CASSHTDTQYF.

The rearrangement links TRBV3-1 (or the pseudogene TRBV3-2) to TRBJ1-4, with 9 bases aligning to TRBD1. The CDR3 is made up of 15 amino acids. The V and J ends lost 4 bases and 6 bases, in that order; junction bases with no gene match: 6. Germline V gene sequence: CDR1 LGHDT, CDR2 YNNKEL (reference sequence). The CDR3 region has the DNA TGTGCCAGCAGCCCACCCTGGACAGGGGATGAAAAACTGTTTTTT. The encoded protein is CASSPPWTGDEKLFF.

The V call is TRBV7-8, the J call TRBJ2-5, with D maybe TRBD1 (6 bases). Germline values: CDR1 SGHVS, CDR2 FQNEAQ. The CDR3 runs to 14 residues. V lost 6 bases and J lost 5, with 16 bases in between. CDR3 residues: CASSWTAPRETQYF. Here the CDR3 DNA reads TGTGCCAGCAGTTGGACAGCTCCTCGGGAGACCCAGTACTTC.

This clone is a singleton in its sample. The J gene is TRBJ1-1, the V gene TRBV18; possible D gene TRBD1, 6 bases. In germline, CDR1 is KGHSH, CDR2 LQKENI. The CDR3 runs 17 residues. V lost 2 bases and J lost 0, with 16 bases in between. The CDR3 loop reads CASSPIQGQIMNTEAFF. The CDR3 DNA reads as TGTGCCAGCTCACCAATCCAGGGACAAATTATGAACACTGAAGCTTTCTTT. The full variable domain, with the rest looked up from reference TRBV18 and TRBJ1-1, is NAGVMQNPRHLVRRRGQEARLRCSPMKGHSHVYWYRQLPEEGLKFMVYLQKENIIDESGMPKERFSAEFPKEGPSILRIQQVVRGDSAAYFCASSPIQGQIMNTEAFFGQGTRLTVV.

This clone was seen a single time. V gene TRBV6-6 combines with J gene TRBJ2-5, with D perhaps matching TRBD1 (5 bases). Germline V gene sequence: CDR1 MNHNY, CDR2 SVGAGI (reference sequence). V lost 2 bases and J 2 bases, leaving 15 bases between the germline ends. The length of the CDR3 is 16 residues. CDR3: CASSYTDSPNQETQYF. The CDR3 region has the DNA TGTGCCAGCAGTTACACAGACAGCCCCAATCAAGAGACCCAGTACTTC.

The V call is TRBV7-6, the J call TRBJ2-1; D is unclear. The V end was cut by 1 base, the J end by 4 bases, with 8 bases between. The CDR3 spans 14 residues. Germline V gives CDR1 SGHVS, CDR2 FNYEAQ. CDR3 residues: CASSLVSRYNEQFF. DNA for the CDR3: TGTGCCAGCAGCTTAGTGAGTAGATACAATGAGCAGTTCTTC. The full variable domain, with the rest looked up from reference TRBV7-6 and TRBJ2-1, is GAGVSQSPRYKVTKRGQDVALRCDPISGHVSLYWYRQALGQGPEFLTYFNYEAQQDKSGLPNDRFSAERPEGSISTLTIQRTEQRDSAMYRCASSLVSRYNEQFFGPGTRLTVL.

The chain recombines TRBV3-1 (or the pseudogene TRBV3-2) with TRBJ2-1, with 12 bases that match TRBD1. The V gene's germline CDR1 is LGHDT and CDR2 YNNKEL (reference sequence). Unmatched junction bases numbered 14, after V lost 0 bases and J lost 5 bases. CDR3 length: 20 amino acids. CDR3 in amino acids: CASSQDRLTTRDRGHNEQFF. The CDR3 nucleotides read TGTGCCAGCAGCCAAGACCGACTGACGACGAGGGACAGGGGGCACAATGAGCAGTTCTTC.

The chain couples TRBV7-3 to TRBJ1-1; a weak D match, TRBD1 (5 bases). This CDR3 contains 14 residues. V was shortened by 2 bases and J by 1 base, with 8 bases between the two germline ends. The germline V gene encodes CDR1 SGHTA and CDR2 FQGTGA. The CDR3 loop is CASSLGAGNTEAFF. The CDR3 coding sequence is TGTGCCAGCAGCTTAGGGGCAGGGAACACTGAAGCTTTCTTT.

The chain carries TRBV6-6 and TRBJ2-2; perhaps TRBD1 as D (6 bases). This CDR3 region has 16 residues. The V end was cut by 8 bases, the J end by 3 bases, with 19 bases between. CDR1 and CDR2 from the germline V gene are MNHNY and SVGAGI (reference sequence). In DNA form, the CDR3 reads TGTGCCAGCGGGGGACCCGGACAGTCCGACACCGGGGAGCTGTTTTTT. Protein: CASGGPGQSDTGELFF.